This TCR beta chain was sequenced in a study of T cells in Graves' hyperthyroidism and ophthalmopathy. Study-wide results and limits: Blood shared most expanded thyroid clonotypes above 0.001.

Clinicians diagnosed patients from clinical symptoms, serum thyroxine and TRAb, thyroid ultrasound and orbital computed tomography. Trimming cost V 3 bases and J 5 bases, with 17 bases left between them. CDR1 SGDLS and CDR2 YYNGEE come from the germline V gene. The CDR3 sequence is 15 residues long. The table lists this clonotype with a few counts. Antigen specificity is unknown. The TCR beta CDR3 regions underwent amplification using RNA transcripts as the source. RT-PCR in the first round (using the HTBI primer set) targeted the TCR CDR3. A single record per CDR3 protein comes from TCRdb applying MiXCR to the multiplex PCR reads. Of roughly 380,000 distinct CDR3 sequences in the sample, 14% are singletons; the top ten hold approximately 9.9%.

The sample taken for sequencing was blood. The source is a woman aged 60-75 years with Graves' hyperthyroidism. The gene calls are TRBV9 and TRBJ2-5, with D perhaps TRBD2 (5 bases). The CDR3 loop reads CASSGAWGVGETQYF. The DNA of the CDR3 is TGTGCCAGCAGCGGGGCCTGGGGAGTCGGTGAGACCCAGTACTTC.